A single sample is the source of the 29 T cell receptor beta chains below, sequenced in a study of identical twins' blood T cells. MiXCR, run by TCRdb on the 5' RACE reads, gives a single entry per CDR3 protein. The table has 350,000 to 450,000 distinct CDR3 sequences, over 25% seen once. Material: PBMCs. The receptors come from a woman between 18 and 49 years old in good health.

This clonotype has just a few counts. V gene TRBV29-1 combines with J gene TRBJ1-1; no reliable D call. Trimming removed 4 bases from V and 5 bases from J, with 8 bases in between. Germline CDR1 is SQVTM and CDR2 is ANQGSEA. The CDR3 runs 11 residues. Here the CDR3 DNA reads TGCAGCGTTGTCCTCTGGACTGAAGCTTTCTTT. Translating gives CSVVLWTEAFF.

Concerning this clonotype: One base away lies a much larger clone, so this may be a sequencing read error. This chain's CDR3 is CAISRLAEGDEQFF. The DNA of the CDR3 is TGTGCCATCAGCCGACTAGCGGAGGGGGATGAGCAGTTCTTC. The chain carries TRBV6-2 or TRBV6-3 and TRBJ2-1; 9 bases are a match to TRBD2. Germline loops: CDR1 MNHEY, CDR2 SVGEGT. V dropped 10 bases and J dropped 8; count of bases not matched to a gene: 12. This CDR3 is built from 14 residues.

As for this clonotype: A much larger clone differs by one base, so this may be a read error. The chain joins TRBV29-1 to TRBJ1-1; perhaps TRBD1 as D (6 bases). Per germline, CDR1 SQVTM and CDR2 ANQGSEA. The CDR3 loop spans 11 amino acids. Trimming took 6 bases from V and 6 from J, leaving 11 bases between them. In DNA, the CDR3 is TGCAGCGTGGTACAGGGAGCTGAAGCTTTCTTT. As protein: CSVVQGAEAFF.

The chain uses TRBV7-9 and TRBJ1-5, with no clear D. The CDR3 covers 14 residues. Germline V gene data show CDR1 as SEHNR and CDR2 as FQNEAQ (reference sequence). The V and J ends lost 6 bases and 5 bases respectively, with 14 bases between them. DNA for the CDR3: TGTGCCAGCAGACAACTGGGCACCGATCAGCCCCAGCATTTT. Translated, it gives CASRQLGTDQPQHF.

The chain recombines TRBV20-1 with TRBJ2-3; 10 nucleotides line up with TRBD2. J was trimmed by 4 bases and V by 7 bases; bases with no gene match: 5. This CDR3 contains 13 residues. Germline V gene sequence: CDR1 DFQATT, CDR2 SNEGSKA (reference sequence). This CDR3 is CSGTSGKADTQYF. The CDR3 nucleotides read TGCAGTGGAACTAGCGGGAAGGCAGATACGCAGTATTTT.

This chain links TRBV28 with TRBJ1-4, with D uncertain. Germline CDR1 reads MDHEN; CDR2 reads SYDVKM. This CDR3 is 16 amino acids long. Trimming left V 3 bases short and J 6 bases short, with 17 bases between. CDR3 sequence (DNA): TGTGCCAGCAGTTTGTTTGGTAGGATAGTAGATGAAAAACTGTTTTTT. Translation gives CASSLFGRIVDEKLFF.

The chain links TRBV12-3 or TRBV12-4 to TRBJ2-1; TRBD1 agrees at 7 bases. This CDR3 has 15 amino acids. V lost 7 bases, J lost 0 bases, and 6 bases stayed unmatched. The CDR3 region is CASTTGASSYNEQFF. In nucleotides, the CDR3 is TGTGCCAGCACCACAGGGGCCTCCTCCTACAATGAGCAGTTCTTC.

The rearrangement uses TRBV2 and TRBJ1-1; D not certain. CDR3 length: 14 residues. The V and J ends lost 7 bases and 1 base respectively, with 13 bases between them. CDR1 and CDR2 (germline): SNHLY, FYNNEI. CDR3 nucleotides: TGTGCCAGCACCCTAACCGGCGGGAACACTGAAGCTTTCTTT. Its translation: CASTLTGGNTEAFF.

The rearrangement links TRBV20-1 to TRBJ2-1; D is unresolved. Trimming pared 6 bases from V and 4 bases from J, leaving 19 bases between. The germline gives CDR1 DFQATT, CDR2 SNEGSKA (reference sequence). The CDR3 loop spans 15 amino acids. CDR3 in DNA: TGCAGTGCCTCCGACCTACCGGGCGGATACAATGAGCAGTTCTTC. Protein product: CSASDLPGGYNEQFF.

A note on this clonotype: Given a much more abundant clone one base away, this may be a read error. V is TRBV20-1 and J is TRBJ2-2, with 7 bases that match TRBD2. Losses at the gene ends were 3 bases for V and 2 bases for J; bases not matched to a gene: 9. Germline CDR1 DFQATT, CDR2 SNEGSKA (reference sequence). The CDR3 loop spans 16 amino acids. DNA for the CDR3: TGCAGTGCTAGGAGGGCAGGGAGGGGTAACACCGGGGAGCTGTTTTTT. Its protein product is CSARRAGRGNTGELFF.

The chain links TRBV21-1 to TRBJ2-7; TRBD2 was called by the table and not checked on the DNA. TRBV21-1 is described as a pseudogene. This CDR3 contains 16 residues. Written as DNA, the CDR3 is TGTGCCAGCAGCCCACCACCTCCGGGACTCCACTGCCAGCAGTACTTC. Translating gives CASSPPPPGLHCQQYF.

This clonotype was counted only a few times. The chain carries TRBV14 and TRBJ2-5; D gene unclear. The CDR3 extends over 13 amino acids. Trimming took off 2 bases at V and 3 bases at J, with 7 bases between the two ends. Germline lookup yields CDR1 SGHDN and CDR2 FVKESK. The CDR3 sequence is CASSQRGKETQYF. The CDR3 DNA is TGTGCCAGCAGCCAACGCGGCAAAGAGACCCAGTACTTC.

The CDR3 loop reads CASSELSSNQPQHF. The CDR3 nucleotides are TGTGCCAGCAGTGAACTGAGTAGCAATCAGCCCCAGCATTTT. The chain combines TRBV6-1 with TRBJ1-5; no reliable D call. Germline CDR1 MNHNS, CDR2 SASEGT. Trimming took 2 bases from V and 0 from J, leaving 5 bases between them. The CDR3 totals 14 residues.

A word on this clonotype: Since the CDR3 does not end with the conserved phenylalanine or tryptophan, this likely comes from a read error. The chain combines TRBV19 with TRBJ1-2; maybe TRBD1 (5 bases). Trimming pared 4 bases from V and 5 bases from J, leaving 14 bases between. In germline, CDR1 is LNHDA, CDR2 SQIVND (reference sequence). This CDR3 is built from 14 residues. The CDR3 loop is CASSSDSRGYGYTL. CDR3 nucleotides: TGTGCCAGTAGTAGTGACAGTCGGGGTTATGGCTACACCCTC.

This chain links TRBV3-1 with TRBJ1-1; possibly TRBD1 for D (6 bases). Germline V lookup: CDR1 LGHDT, CDR2 YNNKEL (reference sequence). With 4 bases removed from V and 6 bases from J, the gap between germline ends came to 12 bases. This CDR3 has 13 amino acids. The DNA of the CDR3 is TGTGCCAGCAGCCTCCTCGGGGGCGCTGAAGCTTTCTTT. Protein: CASSLLGGAEAFF.

This clonotype was seen a few times. The rearrangement links TRBV20-1 to TRBJ2-5; the D is unclear. The ends were cut back, 3 bases at V and 5 bases at J, with 13 bases in the middle. This CDR3 comprises 13 residues. Germline V lookup: CDR1 DFQATT, CDR2 SNEGSKA (reference sequence). The CDR3 sequence: CSASHLRWETQYF. The CDR3 region has the DNA TGCAGTGCTAGTCACCTCCGGTGGGAGACCCAGTACTTC.

The rearrangement joins TRBV5-1 to TRBJ2-4, with 10 bases lining up with TRBD2. This CDR3 contains 15 residues. The V segment lost 2 bases and the J segment 6 bases; nucleotides outside the gene matches: 5. Germline V gene data show CDR1 as SGHRS and CDR2 as YFSETQ. The CDR3 nucleotides read TGCGCCAGCAGCTTCAGCGGGGGGGCCCCAAACATTCAGTACTTC. This encodes CASSFSGGAPNIQYF.

The V gene is TRBV7-7, the J gene TRBJ2-2; unclear D gene. Germline-derived CDR1 and CDR2 are SSHAT and FNYEAQ (reference sequence). The CDR3 spans 14 residues. CDR3 region: CAGSLDLNTGELFF. The CDR3 DNA reads TGTGCTGGCAGCTTAGATCTAAACACCGGGGAGCTGTTTTTT. The full variable domain, completed using reference TRBV7-7 and TRBJ2-2, is GAGVSQSPRYKVTKRGQDVTLRCDPISSHATLYWYQQALGQGPEFLTYFNYEAQPDKSGLPSDRFSAERPEGSISTLTIQRTEQRDSAMYRCAGSLDLNTGELFFGEGSRLTVL.

Concerning this clonotype: At one boundary the junction diverges from the germline segment, which might be a read error. The chain couples TRBV19 to TRBJ2-1; D is ambiguous. CDR3 length: 12 residues. Germline CDR1 is LNHDA and CDR2 is SQIVND (reference sequence). The CDR3 region is CASREFDNERFF. CDR3 DNA sequence: TGTGCCTCCCGAGAATTTGACAATGAGCGGTTCTTC.

This chain links TRBV19 with TRBJ2-3, with D possibly matching TRBD1 (6 bases). V was cut by 9 bases and J by 5 bases, with 12 bases left in between. CDR1 LNHDA and CDR2 SQIVND come from the germline V gene (reference sequence). The CDR3 covers 12 residues. The CDR3 here is CASSKGVDTQYF. The CDR3 nucleotides read TGTGCCAGCTCCAAGGGGGTAGATACGCAGTATTTT.

This clonotype has a handful of counts. The chain links TRBV13 to TRBJ1-5; D is uncertain. The V and J ends lost 3 bases and 4 bases respectively, with 4 bases between them. This CDR3 contains 12 residues. Germline-derived CDR1 and CDR2 are PRHDT and FYEKMQ (reference sequence). The CDR3: CASSFGNQPQHF. CDR3 nucleotide sequence: TGTGCCAGCAGCTTTGGAAATCAGCCCCAGCATTTT. Variable domain in full (rest from reference TRBV13 and TRBJ1-5): AAGVIQSPRHLIKEKRETATLKCYPIPRHDTVYWYQQGPGQDPQFLISFYEKMQSDKGSIPDRFSAQQFSDYHSELNMSSLELGDSALYFCASSFGNQPQHFGDGTRLSIL.

As regards this clonotype: A read error is possible here, since a much larger clone lies one base away. V gene TRBV5-1 combines with J gene TRBJ1-1; TRBD1 matches at 7 bases. The CDR3 has 15 residues. Germline loops: CDR1 SGHRS, CDR2 YFSETQ. V lost 6 bases to trimming and J lost 2 bases; unmatched junction nucleotides: 10. The CDR3 protein is CASIQEGQDNTEAFF. The CDR3 region has the DNA TGCGCCAGCATCCAGGAAGGACAGGATAACACTGAAGCTTTCTTT.

Concerning this clonotype: An end of the junction does not agree with germline; a read error may underlie this. This chain links TRBV27 with TRBJ1-2; possibly TRBD1 for D (6 bases). CDR1 and CDR2 (germline): MNHEY, SMNVEV (reference sequence). The CDR3 totals 14 residues. The CDR3 nucleotides are TGTGCCAGCAGTCCCCAGGACAGTACCTATGGCTGCACCTTC. Encoded protein: CASSPQDSTYGCTF.

The V and J genes are TRBV6-4 and TRBJ2-2; 7 bases agree with TRBD2. Germline V CDR1 and CDR2: MRHNA, SNTAGT. CDR3 length: 15 amino acids. The V gene end was trimmed by 5 bases and the J gene end by 2 bases; junction bases not matched to a gene: 5. This chain's CDR3 is CASSQASGNTGELFF. CDR3 DNA: TGTGCCAGCAGTCAGGCTAGCGGAAACACCGGGGAGCTGTTTTTT.

The gene calls are TRBV9 and TRBJ1-3; 7 bases agree with TRBD1. This CDR3 region has 15 residues. Trimming cost V 3 bases and J 2 bases; bases outside gene matches: 5. Germline CDR1 and CDR2: SGDLS and YYNGEE. The DNA for the CDR3 is TGTGCCAGCAGCGCCCGACAGGGCCCTGGAAACACCATATATTTT. Its translation: CASSARQGPGNTIYF.

This clonotype showed up just a few times. The chain uses TRBV12-3 or TRBV12-4 and TRBJ2-1; 7 bases are a match to TRBD2. The CDR3 runs 12 residues. V was pared by 5 bases and J by 10 bases, with 5 bases of the junction left unmatched. This chain's CDR3 is CASSPTSPEQFF. CDR3 nucleotide sequence: TGTGCCAGCAGTCCGACTAGCCCCGAGCAGTTCTTC.

This clonotype was detected many times. The V gene is TRBV20-1, the J gene TRBJ1-3; D perhaps matches TRBD1 (6 bases). The V and J ends lost 5 bases and 4 bases respectively, with 12 bases between them. This CDR3 contains 13 residues. In germline, CDR1 is DFQATT, CDR2 SNEGSKA (reference sequence). The CDR3 loop is CSAGGGQGNTIYF. The DNA for the CDR3 is TGCAGTGCTGGAGGGGGGCAGGGAAACACCATATATTTT.

V is TRBV18 and J is TRBJ1-2; D is uncertain. There are 13 residues in the CDR3. V lost 6 bases, J lost 8 bases, and 16 bases lay in between. From germline, CDR1 is KGHSH and CDR2 LQKENI. In DNA, the CDR3 is TGTGCCAGCTCCGCGGGAACCTCTGAGGGCTACACCTTC. Translated: CASSAGTSEGYTF.

Of note for this clonotype: One junction end does not reproduce the germline sequence, and a read error may be involved. This sequence joins TRBV14 and TRBJ2-1, with D perhaps matching TRBD2 (6 bases). Germline V gene lookup returns CDR1 SGHDN and CDR2 FVKESK. This CDR3 is built from 16 residues. The CDR3: CASSPFSGVSYNEQLF. The CDR3 DNA sequence: TGCGCCAGCAGCCCCTTCTCGGGAGTTTCCTACAATGAGCAGTTATTC.